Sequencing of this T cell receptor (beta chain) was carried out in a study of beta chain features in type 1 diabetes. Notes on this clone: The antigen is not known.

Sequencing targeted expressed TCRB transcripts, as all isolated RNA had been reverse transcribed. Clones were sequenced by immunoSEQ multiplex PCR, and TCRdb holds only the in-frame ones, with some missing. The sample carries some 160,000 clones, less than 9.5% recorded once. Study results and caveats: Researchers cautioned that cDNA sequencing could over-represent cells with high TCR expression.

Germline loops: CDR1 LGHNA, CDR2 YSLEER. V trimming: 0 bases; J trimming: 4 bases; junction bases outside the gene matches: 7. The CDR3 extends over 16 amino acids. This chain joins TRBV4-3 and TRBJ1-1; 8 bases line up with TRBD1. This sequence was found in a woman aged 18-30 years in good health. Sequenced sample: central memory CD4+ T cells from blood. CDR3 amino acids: CASSQDPGGRGTEAFF. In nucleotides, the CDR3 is TGCGCCAGCAGCCAAGACCCAGGGGGCAGGGGCACTGAAGCTTTCTTT.